This T cell receptor beta chain was retrieved from a study of cytomegalovirus exposure and HLA in healthy donors. As for the study in general: The approximately 120 validation repertoires, a later analysis reported, used the same platform as the 600 to 700 repertoires from the first cohort. Whole-study findings and limits: Altogether, about 160 TCR beta chains were recorded as cytomegalovirus-associated.

This clone was seen more than once but under ten times. Its antigen is currently unknown. The germline V and J ends were trimmed by 0 bases and 0 bases, with 5 bases remaining between them. The CDR3 runs 14 residues. Germline V gene sequence: CDR1 MNHEY, CDR2 SVGAGI. Using immunoSEQ multiplex PCR, the repertoire was profiled, and TCRdb retains in-frame clones only, with some absent. This sample has fewer than 200,000 clones, with around 88% found just once. Among the 110 or so subjects of the validation cohort, separate from the 666-subject first cohort, were the donors. The clonotype comes from a woman in her late teens or twenties in good health and CMV-seronegative. The genes are TRBV6-5 and TRBJ1-1; D gene uncertain. Sequencing was done on a sample of PBMCs. The DNA of the CDR3 is TGTGCCAGCAGTTACTCGGGAGTGAACACTGAAGCTTTCTTT. Encoded protein: CASSYSGVNTEAFF.